This is a list of T cell receptor beta chains from one sample in a study of Ad26.COV2.S vaccination and SARS-CoV-2 variants. Assay used: immunoSEQ multiplex PCR; TCRdb lists only in-frame clones, some missing. The repertoire has about 350,000 clones, around 90% of them found once; the top ten carry around 6.1%. Sample: peripheral blood, taken in a trial of Ad26.COV2.S vaccine versus placebo. All receptors derive from a person aged 18-60 years who received the Ad26.COV2.S COVID-19 vaccine or a placebo. CDR3s include the opening cysteine and the closing phenylalanine or tryptophan. D genes are given only for firm matches. The listing skips clone size in some rows; elsewhere it reads once, few, many or a size class.

14	-	TRBV7-9	TRBJ2-3	-	CASSWTVSTDTQYF
17	-	TRBV19	TRBJ1-6	-	CASMMQWVLRWNSPLHF
16	TRBD2	TRBV10-3	TRBJ2-2	-	CAITVAGGHNTGELFF
15	-	TRBV4-2	TRBJ1-3	-	CASSPPPGAGNTIYF
16	TRBD1	TRBV7-2	TRBJ1-2	-	CASSTSRGQGVSGYTF
15	TRBD1	TRBV30	TRBJ2-2	-	CAWNRAQGVTGELFF
14	-	TRBV15	TRBJ2-3	-	CATSRALAVDTQYF
15	-	TRBV7-2	TRBJ2-5	-	CASSTAGNRRETQYF
14	TRBD1	TRBV11-2	TRBJ1-2	-	CASRRDSYFYGYTF
16	-	TRBV15	TRBJ2-7	-	CATSRDFMVRSYEQYF
14	TRBD2	TRBV7-8	TRBJ2-2	once	CASSPSGRGGELFF
18	-	TRBV7-2	TRBJ1-3	few	CASSQQTATITSGNTIYF
13	TRBD1	TRBV7-7	TRBJ1-4	once	CASSANRGEKLFF
11	-	TRBV20-1	TRBJ1-4	-	CSAPRGEKLFF
12	-	TRBV27	TRBJ2-1	-	CASSPTRNEQFF
19	TRBD2	TRBV9	TRBJ2-3	-	CASSPRIRLAGDGSDTQYF
11	-	TRBV28	TRBJ2-1	-	CASRGNDEQFF